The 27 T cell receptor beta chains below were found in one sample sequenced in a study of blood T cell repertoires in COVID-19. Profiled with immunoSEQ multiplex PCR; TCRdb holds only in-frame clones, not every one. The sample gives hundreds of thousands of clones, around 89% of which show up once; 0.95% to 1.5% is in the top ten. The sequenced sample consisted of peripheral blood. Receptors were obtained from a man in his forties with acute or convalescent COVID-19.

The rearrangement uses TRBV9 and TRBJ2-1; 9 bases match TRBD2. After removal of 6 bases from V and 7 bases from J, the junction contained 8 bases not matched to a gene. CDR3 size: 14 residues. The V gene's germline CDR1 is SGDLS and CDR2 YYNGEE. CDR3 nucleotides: TGTGCCAGCAACCCAGCGGGAGGCCAGAATGAGCAGTTCTTC. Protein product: CASNPAGGQNEQFF.

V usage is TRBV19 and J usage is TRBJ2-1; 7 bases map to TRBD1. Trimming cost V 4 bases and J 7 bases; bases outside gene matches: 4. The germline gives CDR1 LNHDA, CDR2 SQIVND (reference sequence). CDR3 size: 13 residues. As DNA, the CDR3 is TGTGCCAGTAGTAATCTACAGGGGAATGAGCAGTTCTTC. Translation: CASSNLQGNEQFF.

CDR3 in amino acids: CASSLSTEVSVYTF. The CDR3 DNA is TGCGCCAGCAGCTTGTCCACTGAGGTGAGCGTCTACACCTTC. This chain links TRBV5-1 with TRBJ1-2; D remains ambiguous. The CDR3 has 14 amino acids. The germline V and J ends were trimmed by 1 base and 10 bases, with 17 bases remaining between them. Germline values: CDR1 SGHRS, CDR2 YFSETQ.

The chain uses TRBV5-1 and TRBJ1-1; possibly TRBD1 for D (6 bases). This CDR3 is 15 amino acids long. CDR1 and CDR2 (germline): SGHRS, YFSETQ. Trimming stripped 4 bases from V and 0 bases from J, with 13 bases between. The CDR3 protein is CASSILDRLNTEAFF. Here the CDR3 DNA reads TGCGCCAGCAGCATATTGGACAGACTGAACACTGAAGCTTTCTTT.

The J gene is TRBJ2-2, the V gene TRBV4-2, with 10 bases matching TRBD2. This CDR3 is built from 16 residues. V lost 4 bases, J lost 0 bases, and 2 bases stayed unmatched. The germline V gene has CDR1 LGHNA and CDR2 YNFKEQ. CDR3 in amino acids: CASSPGTSANTGELFF. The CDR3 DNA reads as TGTGCCAGCAGCCCCGGGACTAGCGCGAACACCGGGGAGCTGTTTTTT.

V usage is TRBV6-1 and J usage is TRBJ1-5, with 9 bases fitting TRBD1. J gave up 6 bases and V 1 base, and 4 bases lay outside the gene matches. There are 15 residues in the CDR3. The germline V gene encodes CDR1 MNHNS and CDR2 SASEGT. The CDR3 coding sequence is TGTGCCAGCAGTGAAGGGACAGGGGTCGGTCAGCCCCAGCATTTT. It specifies CASSEGTGVGQPQHF.

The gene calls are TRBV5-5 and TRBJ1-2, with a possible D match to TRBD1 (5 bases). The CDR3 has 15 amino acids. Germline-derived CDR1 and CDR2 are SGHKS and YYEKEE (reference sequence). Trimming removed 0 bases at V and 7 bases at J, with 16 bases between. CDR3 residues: CASSLALTVQGGYTF. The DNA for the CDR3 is TGTGCCAGCAGCTTGGCGCTTACGGTTCAGGGTGGCTACACCTTC. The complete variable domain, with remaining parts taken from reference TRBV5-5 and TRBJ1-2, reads DAGVTQSPTHLIKTRGQQVTLRCSPISGHKSVSWYQQVLGQGPQFIFQYYEKEERGRGNFPDRFSARQFPNYSSELNVNALLLGDSALYLCASSLALTVQGGYTFGSGTRLTVV.

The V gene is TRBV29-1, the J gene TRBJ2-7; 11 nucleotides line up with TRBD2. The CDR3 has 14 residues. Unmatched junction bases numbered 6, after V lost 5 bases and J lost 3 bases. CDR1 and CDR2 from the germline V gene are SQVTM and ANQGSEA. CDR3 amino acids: CSVWTSGPRYEQYF. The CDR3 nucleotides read TGCAGCGTTTGGACTAGCGGGCCACGCTACGAGCAGTACTTC.

DNA for the CDR3: TGCGCCAGCAGCTCCCTCCGAGCGGGAGGTTGGGGTGAGACCCAGTACTTC. Translation: CASSSLRAGGWGETQYF. The chain employs TRBV5-1 and TRBJ2-5, with 9 bases lining up with TRBD2. Losses at the gene ends were 3 bases for V and 5 bases for J; bases not matched to a gene: 14. CDR1 is SGHRS and CDR2 is YFSETQ in the germline V gene. There are 17 residues in the CDR3. Variable domain in full (rest from reference TRBV5-1 and TRBJ2-5): KAGVTQTPRYLIKTRGQQVTLSCSPISGHRSVSWYQQTPGQGLQFLFEYFSETQRNKGNFPGRFSGRQFSNSRSEMNVSTLELGDSALYLCASSSLRAGGWGETQYFGPGTRLLVL.

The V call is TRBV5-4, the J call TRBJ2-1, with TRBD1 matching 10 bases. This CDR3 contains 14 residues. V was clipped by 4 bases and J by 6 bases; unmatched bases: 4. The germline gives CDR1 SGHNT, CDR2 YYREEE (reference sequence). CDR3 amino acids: CASSTRTGGNEQFF. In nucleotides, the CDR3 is TGTGCCAGCAGCACCCGGACAGGGGGCAATGAGCAGTTCTTC.

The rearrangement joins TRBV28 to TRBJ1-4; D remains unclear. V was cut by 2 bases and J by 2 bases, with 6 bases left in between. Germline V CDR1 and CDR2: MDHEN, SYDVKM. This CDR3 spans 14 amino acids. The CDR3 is CASSLIQTNEKLFF. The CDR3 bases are TGTGCCAGCAGTTTAATACAGACTAATGAAAAACTGTTTTTT. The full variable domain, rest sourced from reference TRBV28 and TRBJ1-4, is DVKVTQSSRYLVKRTGEKVFLECVQDMDHENMFWYRQDPGLGLRLIYFSYDVKMKEKGDIPEGYSVSREKKERFSLILESASTNQTSMYLCASSLIQTNEKLFFGSGTQLSVL.

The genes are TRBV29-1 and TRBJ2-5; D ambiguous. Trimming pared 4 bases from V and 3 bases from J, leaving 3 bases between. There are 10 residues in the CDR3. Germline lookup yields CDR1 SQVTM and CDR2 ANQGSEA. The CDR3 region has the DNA TGCAGCGTTGTTAAAGAGACCCAGTACTTC. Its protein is CSVVKETQYF.

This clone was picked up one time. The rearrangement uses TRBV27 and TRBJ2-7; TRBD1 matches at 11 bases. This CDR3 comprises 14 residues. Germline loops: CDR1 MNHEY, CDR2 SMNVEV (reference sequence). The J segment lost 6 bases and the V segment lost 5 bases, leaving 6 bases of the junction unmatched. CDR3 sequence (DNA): TGTGCCAGCAGTCTGGACAGGGGGCGGCGCGAGCAGTACTTC. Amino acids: CASSLDRGRREQYF.

The CDR3 DNA reads TGTGCCAGCAGCGTCAGAGCGGGGGGGCCCATCAATGAGCAGTTCTTC. Amino acid sequence: CASSVRAGGPINEQFF. The chain is built from TRBV7-8 and TRBJ2-1; 10 nucleotides match TRBD2. The length of the CDR3 is 16 residues. Germline V gene lookup returns CDR1 SGHVS and CDR2 FQNEAQ. V lost 5 bases to trimming and J lost 6 bases; unmatched junction nucleotides: 10. Looking up the rest from reference TRBV7-8 and TRBJ2-1 gives the full variable domain: GAGVSQSPRYKVAKRGQDVALRCDPISGHVSLFWYQQALGQGPEFLTYFQNEAQLDKSGLPSDRFFAERPEGSVSTLKIQRTQQEDSAVYLCASSVRAGGPINEQFFGPGTRLTVL.

CDR3 nucleotide sequence: TGTGCCAGCAGCGTAGCTGCAGGGTATTATGGCTACACCTTC. Amino acids: CASSVAAGYYGYTF. This chain uses TRBV9 with TRBJ1-2; tentatively, D is TRBD1 (5 bases). There are 14 residues in the CDR3. Germline V lookup: CDR1 SGDLS, CDR2 YYNGEE. Trimming cost V 0 bases and J 5 bases, with 11 bases left between them.

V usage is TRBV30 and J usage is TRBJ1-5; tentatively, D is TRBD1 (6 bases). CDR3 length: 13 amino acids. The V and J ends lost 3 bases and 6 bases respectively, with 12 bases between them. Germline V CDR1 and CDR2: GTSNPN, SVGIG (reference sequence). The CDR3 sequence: CAWSRTDRQPQHF. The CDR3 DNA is TGTGCCTGGAGCCGGACAGACCGTCAGCCCCAGCATTTT.

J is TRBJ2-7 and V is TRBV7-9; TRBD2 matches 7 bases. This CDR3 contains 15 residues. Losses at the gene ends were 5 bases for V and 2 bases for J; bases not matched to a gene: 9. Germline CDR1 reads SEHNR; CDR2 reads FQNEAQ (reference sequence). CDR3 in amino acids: CASSPRGGTPYEQYF. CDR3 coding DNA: TGTGCCAGCAGCCCGAGGGGAGGGACCCCCTACGAGCAGTACTTC.

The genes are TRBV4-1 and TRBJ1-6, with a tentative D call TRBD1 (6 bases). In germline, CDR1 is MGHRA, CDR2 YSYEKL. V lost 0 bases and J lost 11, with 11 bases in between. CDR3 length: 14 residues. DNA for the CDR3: TGCGCCAGCAGCCAAGAACAGGGAATTCCACCCCTCCACTTT. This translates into CASSQEQGIPPLHF.

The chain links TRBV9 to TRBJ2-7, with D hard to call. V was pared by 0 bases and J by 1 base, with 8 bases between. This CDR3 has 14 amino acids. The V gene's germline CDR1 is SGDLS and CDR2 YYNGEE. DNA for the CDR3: TGTGCCAGCAGCGTAGATGCCAGGTCCTACGAGCAGTACTTC. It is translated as CASSVDARSYEQYF.

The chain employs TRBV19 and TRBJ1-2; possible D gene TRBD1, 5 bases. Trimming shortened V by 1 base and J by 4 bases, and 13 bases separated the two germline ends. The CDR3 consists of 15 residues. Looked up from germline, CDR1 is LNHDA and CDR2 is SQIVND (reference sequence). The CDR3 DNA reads TGTGCCAGTAGTATAGGGTCAGCGACAGCCTATGGCTACACCTTC. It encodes CASSIGSATAYGYTF.

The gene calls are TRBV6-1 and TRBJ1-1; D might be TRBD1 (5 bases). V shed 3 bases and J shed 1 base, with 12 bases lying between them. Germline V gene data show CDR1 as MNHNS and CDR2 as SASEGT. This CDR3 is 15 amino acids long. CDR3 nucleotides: TGTGCCAGCAGTGACGCGGGACGTAAGAACACTGAAGCTTTCTTT. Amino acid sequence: CASSDAGRKNTEAFF.

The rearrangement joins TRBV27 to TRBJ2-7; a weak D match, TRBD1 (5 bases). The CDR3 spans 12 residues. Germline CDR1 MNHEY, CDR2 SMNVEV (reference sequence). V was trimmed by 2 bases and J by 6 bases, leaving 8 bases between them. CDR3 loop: CASSLGRAEQYF. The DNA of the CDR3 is TGTGCCAGCAGTTTAGGCAGGGCCGAGCAGTACTTC.

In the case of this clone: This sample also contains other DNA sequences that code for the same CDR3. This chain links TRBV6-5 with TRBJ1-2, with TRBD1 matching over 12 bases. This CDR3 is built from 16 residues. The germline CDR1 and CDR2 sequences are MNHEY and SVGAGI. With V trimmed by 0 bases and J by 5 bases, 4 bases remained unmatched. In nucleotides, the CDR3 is TGTGCCAGCAGTTACTCACCGGGACAGGGGGCGTATGGCTACACCTTC. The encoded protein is CASSYSPGQGAYGYTF.

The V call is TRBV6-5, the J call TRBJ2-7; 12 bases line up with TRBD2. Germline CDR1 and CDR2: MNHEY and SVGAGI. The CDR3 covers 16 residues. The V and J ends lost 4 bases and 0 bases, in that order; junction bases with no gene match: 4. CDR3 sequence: CASSWTSGASSYEQYF. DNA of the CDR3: TGTGCCAGCAGTTGGACTAGCGGGGCGAGCTCCTACGAGCAGTACTTC.

CDR3 loop: CASSLGRVAGVYEQYF. Here the CDR3 DNA reads TGTGCCAGCAGCTTAGGTCGAGTCGCAGGGGTCTACGAGCAGTACTTC. The chain recombines TRBV7-3 with TRBJ2-7, with a possible D match to TRBD1 (6 bases). In germline, CDR1 is SGHTA, CDR2 FQGTGA. Between the trimmed V and J ends, which lost 2 bases and 3 bases, there was a span of 17 bases. The CDR3 is made up of 16 amino acids.

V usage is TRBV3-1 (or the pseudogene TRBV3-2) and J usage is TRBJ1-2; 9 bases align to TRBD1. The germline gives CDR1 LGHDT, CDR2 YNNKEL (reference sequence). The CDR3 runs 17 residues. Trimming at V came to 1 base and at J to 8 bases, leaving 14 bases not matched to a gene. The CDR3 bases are TGTGCCAGCAGCCAAGGCCATTCAAACAGGGGGCGAACCGGCTACACCTTC. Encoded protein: CASSQGHSNRGRTGYTF.

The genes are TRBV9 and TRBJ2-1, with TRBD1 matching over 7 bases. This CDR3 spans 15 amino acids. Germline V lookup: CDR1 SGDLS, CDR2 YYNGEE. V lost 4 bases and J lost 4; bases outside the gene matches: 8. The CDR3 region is CASSTPGTVYNEQFF. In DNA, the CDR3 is TGTGCCAGCAGCACGCCCGGGACAGTTTACAATGAGCAGTTCTTC.